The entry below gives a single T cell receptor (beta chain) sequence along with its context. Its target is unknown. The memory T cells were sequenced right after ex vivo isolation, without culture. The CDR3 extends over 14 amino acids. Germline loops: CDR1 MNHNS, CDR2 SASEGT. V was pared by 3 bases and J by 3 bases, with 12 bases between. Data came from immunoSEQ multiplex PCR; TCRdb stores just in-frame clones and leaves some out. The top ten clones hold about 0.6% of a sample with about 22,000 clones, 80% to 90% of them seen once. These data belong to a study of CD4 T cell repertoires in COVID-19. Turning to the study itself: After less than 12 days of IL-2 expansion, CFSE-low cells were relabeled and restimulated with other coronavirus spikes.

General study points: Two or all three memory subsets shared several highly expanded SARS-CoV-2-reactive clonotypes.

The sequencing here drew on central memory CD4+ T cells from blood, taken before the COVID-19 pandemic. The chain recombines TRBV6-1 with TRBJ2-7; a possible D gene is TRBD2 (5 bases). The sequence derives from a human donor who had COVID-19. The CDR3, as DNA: TGTGCCAGCAGTGATTGGGTGAGGGTCTACGAGCAGTACTTC. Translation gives CASSDWVRVYEQYF.